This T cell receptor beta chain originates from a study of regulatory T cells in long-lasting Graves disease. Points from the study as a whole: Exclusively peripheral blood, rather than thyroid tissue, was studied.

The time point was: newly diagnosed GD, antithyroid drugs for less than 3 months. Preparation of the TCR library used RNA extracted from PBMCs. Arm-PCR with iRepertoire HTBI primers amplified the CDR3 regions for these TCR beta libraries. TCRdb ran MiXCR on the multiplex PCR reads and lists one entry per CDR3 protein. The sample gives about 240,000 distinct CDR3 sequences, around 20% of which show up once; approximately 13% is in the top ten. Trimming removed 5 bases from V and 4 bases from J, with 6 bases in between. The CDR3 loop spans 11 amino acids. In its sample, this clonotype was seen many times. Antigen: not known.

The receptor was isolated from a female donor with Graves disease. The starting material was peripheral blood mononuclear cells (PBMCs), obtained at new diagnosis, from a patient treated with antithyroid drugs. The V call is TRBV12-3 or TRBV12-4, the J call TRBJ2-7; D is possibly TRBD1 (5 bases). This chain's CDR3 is CASSRQYEQYF. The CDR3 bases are TGTGCCAGCAGTAGACAGTACGAGCAGTACTTC.